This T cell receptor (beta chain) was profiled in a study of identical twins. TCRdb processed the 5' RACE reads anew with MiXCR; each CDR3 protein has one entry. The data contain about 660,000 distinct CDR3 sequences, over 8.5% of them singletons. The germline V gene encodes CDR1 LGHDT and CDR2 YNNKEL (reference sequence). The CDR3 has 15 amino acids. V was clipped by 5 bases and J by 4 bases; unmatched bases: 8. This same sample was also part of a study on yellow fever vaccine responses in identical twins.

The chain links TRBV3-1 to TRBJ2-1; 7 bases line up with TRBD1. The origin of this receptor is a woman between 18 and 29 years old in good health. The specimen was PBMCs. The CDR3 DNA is TGTGCCAGCAGCTCCCGCAGGGGGAAATACAATGAGCAGTTCTTC. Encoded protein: CASSSRRGKYNEQFF.